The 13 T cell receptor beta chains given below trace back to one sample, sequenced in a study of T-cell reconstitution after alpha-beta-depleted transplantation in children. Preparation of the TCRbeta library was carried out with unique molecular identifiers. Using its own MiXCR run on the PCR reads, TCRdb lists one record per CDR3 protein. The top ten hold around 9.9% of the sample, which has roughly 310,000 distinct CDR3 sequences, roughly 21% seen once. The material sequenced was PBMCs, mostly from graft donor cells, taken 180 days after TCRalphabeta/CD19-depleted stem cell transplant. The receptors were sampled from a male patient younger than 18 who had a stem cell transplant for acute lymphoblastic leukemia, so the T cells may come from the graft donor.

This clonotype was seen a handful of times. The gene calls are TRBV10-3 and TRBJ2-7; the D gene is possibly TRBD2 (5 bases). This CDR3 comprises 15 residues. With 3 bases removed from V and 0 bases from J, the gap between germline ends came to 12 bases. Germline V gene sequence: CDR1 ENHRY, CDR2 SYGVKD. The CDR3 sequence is CAISDRATSSYEQYF. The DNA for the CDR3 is TGTGCCATCAGTGATAGGGCTACTAGCTCCTACGAGCAGTACTTC.

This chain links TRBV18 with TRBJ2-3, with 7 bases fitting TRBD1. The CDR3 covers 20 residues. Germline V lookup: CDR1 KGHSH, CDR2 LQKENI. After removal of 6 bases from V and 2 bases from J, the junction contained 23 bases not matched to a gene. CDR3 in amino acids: CASSRGLGGTARRITDTQYF. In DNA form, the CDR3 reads TGTGCCAGCTCCCGCGGGCTAGGGGGCACAGCTCGAAGAATCACAGATACGCAGTATTTT.

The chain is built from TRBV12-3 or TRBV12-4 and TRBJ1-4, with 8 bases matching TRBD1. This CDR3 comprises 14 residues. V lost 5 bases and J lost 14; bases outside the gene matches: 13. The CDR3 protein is CASSPGQASPRLFF. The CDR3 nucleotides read TGTGCCAGCAGTCCGGGACAGGCCTCACCGCGGCTGTTTTTT.

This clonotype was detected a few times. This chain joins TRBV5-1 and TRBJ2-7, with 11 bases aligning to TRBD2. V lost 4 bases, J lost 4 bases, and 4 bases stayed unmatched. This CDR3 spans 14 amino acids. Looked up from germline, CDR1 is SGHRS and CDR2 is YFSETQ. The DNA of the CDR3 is TGCGCCAGCAGCGGAGGGACTAGCGGTTACGAGCAGTACTTC. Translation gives CASSGGTSGYEQYF.

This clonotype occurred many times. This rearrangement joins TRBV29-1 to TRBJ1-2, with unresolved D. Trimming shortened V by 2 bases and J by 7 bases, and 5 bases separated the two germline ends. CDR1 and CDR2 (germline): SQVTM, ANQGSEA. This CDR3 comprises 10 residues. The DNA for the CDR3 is TGCAGCGTTGAATACGCTGGCTACACCTTC. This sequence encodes CSVEYAGYTF. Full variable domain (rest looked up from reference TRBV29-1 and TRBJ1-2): SAVISQKPSRDICQRGTSLTIQCQVDSQVTMMFWYRQQPGQSLTLIATANQGSEATYESGFVIDKFPISRPNLTFSTLTVSNMSPEDSSIYLCSVEYAGYTFGSGTRLTVV.

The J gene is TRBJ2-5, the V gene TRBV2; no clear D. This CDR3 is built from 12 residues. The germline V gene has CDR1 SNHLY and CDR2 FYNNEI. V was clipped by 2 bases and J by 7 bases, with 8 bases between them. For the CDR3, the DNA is TGTGCCAGCAGTGAACAGGAAACGACCCAGTACTTC. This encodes CASSEQETTQYF.

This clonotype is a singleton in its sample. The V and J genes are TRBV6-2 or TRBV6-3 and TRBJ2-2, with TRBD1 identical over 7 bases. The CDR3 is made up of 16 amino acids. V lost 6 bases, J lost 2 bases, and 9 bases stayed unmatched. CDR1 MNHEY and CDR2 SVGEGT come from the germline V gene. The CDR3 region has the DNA TGTGCCAGCAGCCAACAGGGGCGAATAAACACCGGGGAGCTGTTTTTT. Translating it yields CASSQQGRINTGELFF.

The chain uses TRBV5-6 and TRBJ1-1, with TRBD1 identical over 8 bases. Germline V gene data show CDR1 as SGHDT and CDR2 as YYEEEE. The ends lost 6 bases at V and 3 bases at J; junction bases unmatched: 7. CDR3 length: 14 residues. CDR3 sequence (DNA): TGTGCCAGCAACTACGGACAGGGACACACTGAAGCTTTCTTT. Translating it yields CASNYGQGHTEAFF.

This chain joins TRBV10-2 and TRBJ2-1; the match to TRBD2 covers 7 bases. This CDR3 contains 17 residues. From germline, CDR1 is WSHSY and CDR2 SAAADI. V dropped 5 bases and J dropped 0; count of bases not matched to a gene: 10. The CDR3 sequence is CASSFYASGSSYNEQFF. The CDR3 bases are TGCGCCAGCAGTTTCTACGCTAGCGGAAGCTCCTACAATGAGCAGTTCTTC.

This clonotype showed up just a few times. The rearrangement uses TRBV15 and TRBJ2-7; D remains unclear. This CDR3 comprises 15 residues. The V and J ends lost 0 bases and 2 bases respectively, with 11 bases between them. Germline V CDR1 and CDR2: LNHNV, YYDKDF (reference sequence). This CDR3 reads CATSRDLLGAYEQYF. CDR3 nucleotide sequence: TGTGCCACCAGCAGAGATCTGCTCGGAGCCTACGAGCAGTACTTC.

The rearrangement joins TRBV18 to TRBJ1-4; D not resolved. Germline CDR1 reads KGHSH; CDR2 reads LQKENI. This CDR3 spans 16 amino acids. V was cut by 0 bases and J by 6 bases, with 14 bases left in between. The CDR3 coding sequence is TGTGCCAGCTCACCACCGAGAGACGCAGGCTATGAAAAACTGTTTTTT. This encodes CASSPPRDAGYEKLFF.

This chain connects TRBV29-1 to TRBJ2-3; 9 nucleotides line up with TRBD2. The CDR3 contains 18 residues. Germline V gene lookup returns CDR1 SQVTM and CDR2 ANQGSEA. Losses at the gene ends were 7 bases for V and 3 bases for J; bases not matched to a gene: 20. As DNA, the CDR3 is TGCAGCGCCATCGGGGGGAGCGGGGGGCCCGTCGTGACAGATACGCAGTATTTT. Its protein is CSAIGGSGGPVVTDTQYF.

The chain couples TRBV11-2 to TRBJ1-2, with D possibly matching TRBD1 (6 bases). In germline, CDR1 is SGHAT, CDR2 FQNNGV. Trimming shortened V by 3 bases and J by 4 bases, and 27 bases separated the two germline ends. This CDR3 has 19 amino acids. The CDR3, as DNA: TGTGCCAGCAGCTTCCCCATCGCCACCCGGACAGTGAGGAGCTATGGCTACACCTTC. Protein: CASSFPIATRTVRSYGYTF.